The 7 T cell receptor beta chains below all came from one sample that was sequenced in a study of spatial heterogeneity in lung cancer. General study points: The number of expanded tumor alpha and beta chains correlated with mutation number.

TCRdb reprocessed the 5' RACE reads with MiXCR, giving one entry per CDR3 protein. This repertoire shows about 10,000 distinct CDR3 sequences, about 13% found once; its top ten account for approximately 38%. Described time point: sample taken at primary tumor resection. These receptors have no identified antigens. Sequencing used lung tumor tissue, obtained at surgery. The receptors stem from a male donor with early-stage non-small cell lung cancer.

This clonotype was seen a few times. The gene calls are TRBV5-1 and TRBJ2-4; unclear D gene. This CDR3 has 14 residues. V was cut by 1 base and J by 0 bases, with 5 bases left in between. Germline CDR1 SGHRS, CDR2 YFSETQ. The CDR3 spells CASSLTVAKNIQYF. The CDR3 DNA reads as TGCGCCAGCAGCTTGACGGTAGCCAAAAACATTCAGTACTTC.

In this sample, this clonotype is medium-sized. J is TRBJ2-6 and V is TRBV12-3 or TRBV12-4; D is unresolved. CDR3 size: 18 residues. V gave up 4 bases and J gave up 0 bases, with 16 bases separating them. The CDR3 DNA reads TGTGCCAGCAGTTCATTACGGCGGTTATACTCTGGGGCCAACGTCCTGACTTTC. This translates into CASSSLRRLYSGANVLTF.

The chain links TRBV15 to TRBJ2-7; 10 nucleotides match TRBD1. J gave up 5 bases and V 5 bases, and 6 bases lay outside the gene matches. The CDR3 contains 14 residues. The germline V gene encodes CDR1 LNHNV and CDR2 YYDKDF (reference sequence). As DNA, the CDR3 is TGTGCCACCAGCCCTCGACAGGGGGCCAACGAGCAGTACTTC. Translated: CATSPRQGANEQYF.

This clonotype was seen a few times. This sequence joins TRBV16 and TRBJ2-5; weak D call: TRBD1 (5 bases). The CDR3 has 14 amino acids. The germline V gene encodes CDR1 KGHSY and CDR2 FQNENV. Trimming cost V 3 bases and J 0 bases, with 8 bases left between them. The CDR3, as DNA: TGTGCCAGCAGCCAGCAGGGTGACCAAGAGACCCAGTACTTC. Translating gives CASSQQGDQETQYF.

There are many counts of this clonotype. The genes are TRBV12-5 and TRBJ2-2, with D hard to call. The CDR3 spans 12 residues. Germline V gene sequence: CDR1 LGHNT, CDR2 FRNRAP. V shed 7 bases and J shed 1 base, with 4 bases lying between them. The DNA of the CDR3 is TGTGCTAGTGCCAGGAACACCGGGGAGCTGTTTTTT. Translated: CASARNTGELFF. The complete variable domain, with remaining parts taken from reference TRBV12-5 and TRBJ2-2, reads DARVTQTPRHKVTEMGQEVTMRCQPILGHNTVFWYRQTMMQGLELLAYFRNRAPLDDSGMPKDRFSAEMPDATLATLKIQPSEPRDSAVYFCASARNTGELFFGEGSRLTVL.

The chain links TRBV5-1 to TRBJ1-3; TRBD1 agrees at 10 bases. V trimming: 0 bases; J trimming: 4 bases; junction bases outside the gene matches: 4. Germline assignment: CDR1 SGHRS and CDR2 YFSETQ. The CDR3 has 16 amino acids. The CDR3 loop is CASSLEGQGTGNTIYF. CDR3 nucleotide sequence: TGCGCCAGCAGCTTGGAGGGACAGGGGACAGGAAACACCATATATTTT. The full variable domain, rest sourced from reference TRBV5-1 and TRBJ1-3, is KAGVTQTPRYLIKTRGQQVTLSCSPISGHRSVSWYQQTPGQGLQFLFEYFSETQRNKGNFPGRFSGRQFSNSRSEMNVSTLELGDSALYLCASSLEGQGTGNTIYFGEGSWLTVV.

The J gene is TRBJ2-2, the V gene TRBV5-1; TRBD1 might be the D (6 bases). Germline V gene data show CDR1 as SGHRS and CDR2 as YFSETQ. With 1 base removed from V and 6 bases from J, the gap between germline ends came to 13 bases. The CDR3 covers 15 residues. The CDR3 bases are TGCGCCAGCAGCTTGACAGGGTCCCTCGCCGGGGAGCTGTTTTTT. Amino acids: CASSLTGSLAGELFF.